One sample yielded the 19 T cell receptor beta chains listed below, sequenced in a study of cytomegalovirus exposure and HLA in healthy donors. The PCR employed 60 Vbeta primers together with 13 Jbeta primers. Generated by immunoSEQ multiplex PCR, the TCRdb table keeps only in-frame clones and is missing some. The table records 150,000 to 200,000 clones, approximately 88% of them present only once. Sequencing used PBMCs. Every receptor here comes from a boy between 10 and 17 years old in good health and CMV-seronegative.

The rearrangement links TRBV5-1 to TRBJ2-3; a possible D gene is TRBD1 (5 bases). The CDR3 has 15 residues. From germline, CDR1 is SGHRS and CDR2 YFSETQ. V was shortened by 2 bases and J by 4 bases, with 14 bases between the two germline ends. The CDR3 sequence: CASSFGLLGPDTQYF. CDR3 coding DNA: TGCGCCAGCAGCTTTGGGCTATTGGGGCCAGATACGCAGTATTTT.

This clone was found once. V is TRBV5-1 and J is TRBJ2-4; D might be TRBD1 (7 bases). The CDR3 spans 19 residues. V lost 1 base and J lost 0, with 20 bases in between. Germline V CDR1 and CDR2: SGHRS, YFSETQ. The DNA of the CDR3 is TGCGCCAGCAGCTTGCCTATTGGCGGGACAGACGTAGCCAAAAACATTCAGTACTTC. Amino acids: CASSLPIGGTDVAKNIQYF.

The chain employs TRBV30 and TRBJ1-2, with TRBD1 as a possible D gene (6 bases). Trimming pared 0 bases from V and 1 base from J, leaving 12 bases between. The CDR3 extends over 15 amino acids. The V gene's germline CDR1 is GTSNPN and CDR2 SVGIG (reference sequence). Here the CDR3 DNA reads TGTGCCTGGAGTGTACGACAGGCGAATAACTATGGCTACACCTTC. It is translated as CAWSVRQANNYGYTF.

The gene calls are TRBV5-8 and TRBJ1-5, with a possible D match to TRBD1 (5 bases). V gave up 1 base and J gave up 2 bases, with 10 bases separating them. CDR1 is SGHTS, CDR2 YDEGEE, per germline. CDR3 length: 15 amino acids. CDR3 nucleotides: TGTGCCAGCAGCTTGCAGGGTATCGGCAATCAGCCCCAGCATTTT. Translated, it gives CASSLQGIGNQPQHF.

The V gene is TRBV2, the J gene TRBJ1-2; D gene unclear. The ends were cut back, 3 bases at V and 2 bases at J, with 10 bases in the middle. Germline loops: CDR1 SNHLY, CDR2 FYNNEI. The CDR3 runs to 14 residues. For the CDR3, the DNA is TGTGCCAGCAGTGAGCGGGGTCTGAACTATGGCTACACCTTC. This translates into CASSERGLNYGYTF.

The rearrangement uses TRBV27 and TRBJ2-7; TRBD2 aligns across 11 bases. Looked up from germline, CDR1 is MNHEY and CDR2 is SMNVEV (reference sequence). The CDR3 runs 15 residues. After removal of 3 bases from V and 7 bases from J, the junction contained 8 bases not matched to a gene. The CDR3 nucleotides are TGTGCCAGCAGTTTTTTGCCTAGCGGGGGGTGGGAGCAGTACTTC. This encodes CASSFLPSGGWEQYF.

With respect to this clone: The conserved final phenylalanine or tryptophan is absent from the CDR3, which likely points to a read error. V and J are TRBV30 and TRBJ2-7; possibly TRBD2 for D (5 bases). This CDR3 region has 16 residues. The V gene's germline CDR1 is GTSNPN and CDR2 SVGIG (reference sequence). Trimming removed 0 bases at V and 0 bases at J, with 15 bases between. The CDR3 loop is CAWSVWRTVSSYEQYL. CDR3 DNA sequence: TGTGCCTGGAGTGTATGGAGGACGGTCAGCTCCTACGAGCAGTACCTC.

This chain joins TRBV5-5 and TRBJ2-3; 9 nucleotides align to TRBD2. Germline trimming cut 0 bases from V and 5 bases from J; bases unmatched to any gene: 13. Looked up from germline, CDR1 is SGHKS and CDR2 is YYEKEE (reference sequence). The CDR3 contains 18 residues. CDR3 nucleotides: TGTGCCAGCAGCTTGGACCCGTCGGGCGGGGGGGCAATAGATACGCAGTATTTT. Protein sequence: CASSLDPSGGGAIDTQYF. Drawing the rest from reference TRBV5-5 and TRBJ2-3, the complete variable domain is DAGVTQSPTHLIKTRGQQVTLRCSPISGHKSVSWYQQVLGQGPQFIFQYYEKEERGRGNFPDRFSARQFPNYSSELNVNALLLGDSALYLCASSLDPSGGGAIDTQYFGPGTRLTVL.

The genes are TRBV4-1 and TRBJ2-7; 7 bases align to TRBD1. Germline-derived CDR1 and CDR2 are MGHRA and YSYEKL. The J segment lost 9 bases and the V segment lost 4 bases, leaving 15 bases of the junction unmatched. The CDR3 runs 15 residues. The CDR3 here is CASSLLGQSLRGQYF. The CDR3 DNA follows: TGCGCCAGCAGCCTCTTGGGACAGTCCCTACGCGGGCAGTACTTC.

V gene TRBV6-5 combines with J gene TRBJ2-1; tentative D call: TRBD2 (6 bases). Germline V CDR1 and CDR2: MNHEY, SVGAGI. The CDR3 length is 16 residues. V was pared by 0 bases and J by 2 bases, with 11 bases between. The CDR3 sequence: CASSYSRGSTYNEQFF. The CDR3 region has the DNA TGTGCCAGCAGTTACTCTCGGGGGTCTACCTACAATGAGCAGTTCTTC.

CDR3 amino acids: CASSLVASSSRWEQYF. In DNA form, the CDR3 reads TGTGCCAGCAGCTTAGTAGCCAGTTCGTCACGTTGGGAGCAGTACTTC. V is TRBV7-9 and J is TRBJ2-7; D is unclear. From germline, CDR1 is SEHNR and CDR2 FQNEAQ (reference sequence). The CDR3 contains 16 residues. V lost 1 base to trimming and J lost 7 bases, with 20 bases between them.

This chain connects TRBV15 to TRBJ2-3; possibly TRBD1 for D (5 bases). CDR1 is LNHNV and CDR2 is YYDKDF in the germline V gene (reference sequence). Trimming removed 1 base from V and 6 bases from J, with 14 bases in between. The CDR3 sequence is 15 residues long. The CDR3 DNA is TGTGCCACCAGCAGAGCGGTAAGGGCAGGGGATACGCAGTATTTT. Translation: CATSRAVRAGDTQYF.

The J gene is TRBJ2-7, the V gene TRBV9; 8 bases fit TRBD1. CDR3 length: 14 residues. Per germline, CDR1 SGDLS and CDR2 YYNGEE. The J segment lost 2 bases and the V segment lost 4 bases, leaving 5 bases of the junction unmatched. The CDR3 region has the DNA TGTGCCAGCAGCAAGGGACAGGCTACCTACGAGCAGTACTTC. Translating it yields CASSKGQATYEQYF.

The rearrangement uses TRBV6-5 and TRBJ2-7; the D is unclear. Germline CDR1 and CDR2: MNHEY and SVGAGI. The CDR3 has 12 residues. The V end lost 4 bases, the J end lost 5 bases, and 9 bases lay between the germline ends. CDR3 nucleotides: TGTGCCAGCAGTTCTTACACCGACGAGCAGTACTTC. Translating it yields CASSSYTDEQYF.

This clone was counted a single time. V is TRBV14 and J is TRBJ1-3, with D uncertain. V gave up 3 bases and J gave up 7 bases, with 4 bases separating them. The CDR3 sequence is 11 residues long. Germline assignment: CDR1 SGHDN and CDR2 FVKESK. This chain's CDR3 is CASSHGNTIYF. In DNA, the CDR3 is TGTGCCAGCAGCCACGGTAACACCATATATTTT.

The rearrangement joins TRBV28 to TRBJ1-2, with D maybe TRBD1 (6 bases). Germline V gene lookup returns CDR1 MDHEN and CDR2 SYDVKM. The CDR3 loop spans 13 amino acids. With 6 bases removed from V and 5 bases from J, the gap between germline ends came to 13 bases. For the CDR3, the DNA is TGTGCCAGCAGCCCTGGGGGGGCGTATGGCTACACCTTC. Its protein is CASSPGGAYGYTF.

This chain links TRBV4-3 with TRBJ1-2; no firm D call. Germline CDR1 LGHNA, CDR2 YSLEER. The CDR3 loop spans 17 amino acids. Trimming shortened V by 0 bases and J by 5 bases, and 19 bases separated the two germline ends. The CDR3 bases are TGCGCCAGCAGCCAAGATAGCCGTTATACGGGTGTTTATGGCTACACCTTC. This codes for CASSQDSRYTGVYGYTF.

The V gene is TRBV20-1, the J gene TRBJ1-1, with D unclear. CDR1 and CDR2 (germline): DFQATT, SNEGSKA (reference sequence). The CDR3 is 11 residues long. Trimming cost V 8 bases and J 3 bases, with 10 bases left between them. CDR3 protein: CSTCEDTEAFF. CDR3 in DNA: TGCAGTACCTGCGAAGACACTGAAGCTTTCTTT.

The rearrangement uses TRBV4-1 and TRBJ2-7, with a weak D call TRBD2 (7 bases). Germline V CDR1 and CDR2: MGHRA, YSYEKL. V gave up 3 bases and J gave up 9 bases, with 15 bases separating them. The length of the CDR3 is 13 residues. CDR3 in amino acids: CASSQGTGGPQYF. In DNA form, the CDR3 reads TGCGCCAGCAGCCAGGGTACGGGGGGCCCGCAGTACTTC.